This T cell receptor (beta chain) is drawn from a study of blood T cell repertoires in COVID-19. Study-wide background: COVID-19 samples, acute and convalescent, were from the United States, Italy and Spain.

Profiled with immunoSEQ multiplex PCR; TCRdb holds only in-frame clones, not every one. The sample has 20,000 to 25,000 clones; approximately 83% are singletons. The TCR was taken from a man in his 70s with acute or convalescent COVID-19. Sequencing input: peripheral blood.

CDR3 nucleotide sequence: TGTGCCAGCAGCCCCCATGCGGGAGCTGGAGAGACCCAGTACTTC. As protein: CASSPHAGAGETQYF. The V call is TRBV5-4, the J call TRBJ2-5, with 7 bases identical to TRBD2. V lost 4 bases to trimming and J lost 4 bases; unmatched junction nucleotides: 10. The CDR3 loop spans 15 amino acids. Germline values: CDR1 SGHNT, CDR2 YYREEE (reference sequence).